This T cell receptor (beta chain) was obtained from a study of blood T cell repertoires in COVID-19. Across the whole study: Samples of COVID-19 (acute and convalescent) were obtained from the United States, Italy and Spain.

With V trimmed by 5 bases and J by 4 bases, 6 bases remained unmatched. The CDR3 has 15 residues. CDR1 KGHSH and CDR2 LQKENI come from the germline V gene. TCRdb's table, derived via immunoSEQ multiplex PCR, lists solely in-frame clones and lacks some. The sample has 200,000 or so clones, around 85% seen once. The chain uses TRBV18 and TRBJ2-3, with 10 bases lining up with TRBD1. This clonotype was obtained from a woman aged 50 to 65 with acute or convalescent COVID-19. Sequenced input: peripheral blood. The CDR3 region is CASSGQGVAADTQYF. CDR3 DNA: TGTGCCAGCTCAGGACAGGGGGTTGCGGCAGATACGCAGTATTTT.